Listed here are 4 T cell receptor beta chains from one sample, sequenced in a study of T-cell memory formation after mild COVID-19. TCRdb passed the 5' RACE reads through MiXCR, listing each CDR3 protein once. The table shows under 300,000 distinct CDR3 sequences, with roughly 17% occurring only once. Sequenced sample: PBMCs or a T cell subset sorted from them (not recorded which). These receptors came from a man in his late teens or twenties who had mild COVID-19 (a few samples of this study predate the infection). Cell type and time point are not known.

V gene TRBV20-1 combines with J gene TRBJ1-1; D is perhaps TRBD1 (5 bases). The germline V gene has CDR1 DFQATT and CDR2 SNEGSKA (reference sequence). The ends were cut back, 0 bases at V and 5 bases at J, with 10 bases in the middle. This CDR3 has 13 residues. Here the CDR3 reads CSARDYRGTEAFF. For the CDR3, the DNA is TGCAGTGCTAGAGATTATCGGGGGACTGAAGCTTTCTTT.

This clonotype has a handful of counts. One base away lies a much larger clone, so this may be a sequencing read error. The V call is TRBV2, the J call TRBJ2-3, with 7 bases that match TRBD1. Germline V lookup: CDR1 SNHLY, CDR2 FYNNEI. This CDR3 has 14 amino acids. Germline trimming cut 6 bases from V and 1 base from J; bases unmatched to any gene: 4. The CDR3 reads CASSRDSGTDTQYF. The CDR3 bases are TGTGCCAGCAGCCGGGACAGTGGCACAGATACGCAGTATTTT.

This clonotype was counted once. The chain employs TRBV20-1 and TRBJ2-3, with D perhaps matching TRBD1 (5 bases). CDR3 length: 15 residues. Trimming took 4 bases from V and 0 from J, leaving 14 bases between them. CDR1 DFQATT and CDR2 SNEGSKA come from the germline V gene (reference sequence). In DNA form, the CDR3 reads TGCAGTGCTATCAGGGTTGGGCTGAGCACAGATACGCAGTATTTT. Protein: CSAIRVGLSTDTQYF.

V and J are TRBV18 and TRBJ1-2; D is ambiguous. V lost 3 bases, J lost 6 bases, and 20 bases lay in between. In germline, CDR1 is KGHSH, CDR2 LQKENI. The length of the CDR3 is 16 residues. The CDR3 DNA reads TGTGCCAGCTCACCCATTGAGAGCGGCGTAAGGGATGGCTACACCTTC. Protein: CASSPIESGVRDGYTF.